Here is one TCR beta chain with its context. Its cognate antigen has yet to be identified. Base qualities are not provided; no much larger clone lies one nucleotide away. The entire amount of isolated RNA was reverse transcribed using the High Capacity cDNA Reverse Transcription Kit, so the sequenced TCRB transcripts were expressed ones. Naive, central memory and regulatory T cell samples underwent deep immunoSEQ sequencing, averaging approximately 3.3 million total reads per sample. Sorted cells were lysed in RLT buffer, and RNA was extracted using DNase-treated RNeasy Micro or Mini kits according to cell number. Each cell subset was processed separately to prevent cross-contamination, with patient and healthy donor samples processed together. Using the immunoSEQ multiplex PCR, TCRB sequences were amplified from cDNA into 87-bp fragments spanning the CDR3 region. Amplicons were sequenced on the Illumina HiSeq platform. As for the original processing: Synthetic template baselines were used to correct PCR bias computationally, reads within Hamming distance 2 were collapsed together, and singletons that could not be merged were discarded. Reads were aligned to IMGT to assign V, D and J genes, CDR3 length, and insertions or deletions at six rearrangement sites. Within each subset, clonotype counts were normalized to sorted cell number, after which true diversity and Gini coefficients were computed with the tcR R package. The overlap coefficient, calculated on TCRB nucleotide sequences, was used to quantify repertoire sharing. TCRdb stores this immuneACCESS table with in-frame sequences only. Part of the clones is absent; in the studies checked, under half of the shortfall reflects unresolved V genes, and no reason is known for the rest. V and J calls and clone size follow that table, whereas D and trimming were derived from the DNA. In all, the sample holds 120,000 to 150,000 clones, and around 50% of those were seen once. The ten most abundant clones make up 0.35% to 0.45% of the sample.

The data were taken from a study of beta chain features in type 1 diabetes (dated by TCRdb to 2016 to 2019). Turning to the overall study: Mean age, gender distribution, total cell number and subset yield did not differ between patients and healthy donors. The study compared the TCRB repertoires of sorted circulating CD4+ T cell subsets in recently diagnosed type 1 diabetes patients with those in matched healthy donors. Regulatory and stem cell-like memory subsets were obtained from only 8 patients and roughly 8 healthy donors, while naive and central memory subsets were obtained from all 28 donors. A total of about 110,000,000 sorted cells were examined across all samples, and a strong correlation was observed between cell number per subset and RNA yield. Study-level results and caveats: In all four CD4+ subsets, TCRB CDR3 length was moderately but significantly shorter in type 1 diabetes patients. Because small numbers of individuals were included in the HLA sub-analyses, any influence of HLA type on TCRB rearrangement was left unresolved. Naive, central memory and regulatory TCRB repertoires appeared more similar among patients than among healthy donors. Because cDNA was sequenced instead of genomic DNA, highly expressing activated cells could be over-represented, though the groups showed no difference in activation or CD3 levels. PCR might favor shorter templates, but patient and control samples were amplified and corrected together, so any skew would affect both groups equally. Patients with type 1 diabetes made fewer insertions and deleted more nucleotides at VDJ recombination sites, implying thymic rearrangement abnormalities.

Including the terminal cysteine and phenylalanine, the CDR3 comprises 11 residues. Only the CDR3 region is kept as DNA, spanning 33 bases read in frame from base 1. Taken from the germline V gene (reference sequence), the CDR1 and CDR2 loops are GTSNPN and SVGIG. V sheds 1 base and J sheds 10 bases, leaving 10 bases between their ends. Each donor gave one peripheral blood draw, approximately 110 mL on average, collected into heparinised tubes. Naive, central memory, regulatory and stem cell-like memory CD4+ T cells were sorted on a BD FACSAria II using a panel including CD45RO, CCR7, CD25, CD127, CD95 and CD27. A purity above 95% was achieved for all sorted populations. PBMCs were isolated immediately by Lymphoprep density gradient centrifugation and stained directly without culture. To minimize batch effects, samples were stained and sorted in pairs, one healthy donor with one patient per experiment.

This clonotype was obtained from a man in his late teens or twenties in good health. The sample was Tregs from blood. Taken with the paper, the label for cell subset or site translates to: regulatory CD4+ T cells. The rearranged chain carries TRBV30 and TRBJ1-1; matching of 5 bases hints at TRBD1 as the D gene. The CDR3 in this case is CAWSGSQGAFF. In nucleotide form, the sequence is TGTGCCTGGAGTGGGTCCCAGGGAGCTTTCTTT. Full variable domain (CDR3 extended with the reference TRBV30 and TRBJ1-1 proteins): SQTIHQWPATLVQPVGSPLSLECTVEGTSNPNLYWYRQAAGRGLQLLFYSVGIGQISSEVPQNLSASRPQDRQFILSSKKLLLSDSGFYLCAWSGSQGAFFGQGTRLTVV.